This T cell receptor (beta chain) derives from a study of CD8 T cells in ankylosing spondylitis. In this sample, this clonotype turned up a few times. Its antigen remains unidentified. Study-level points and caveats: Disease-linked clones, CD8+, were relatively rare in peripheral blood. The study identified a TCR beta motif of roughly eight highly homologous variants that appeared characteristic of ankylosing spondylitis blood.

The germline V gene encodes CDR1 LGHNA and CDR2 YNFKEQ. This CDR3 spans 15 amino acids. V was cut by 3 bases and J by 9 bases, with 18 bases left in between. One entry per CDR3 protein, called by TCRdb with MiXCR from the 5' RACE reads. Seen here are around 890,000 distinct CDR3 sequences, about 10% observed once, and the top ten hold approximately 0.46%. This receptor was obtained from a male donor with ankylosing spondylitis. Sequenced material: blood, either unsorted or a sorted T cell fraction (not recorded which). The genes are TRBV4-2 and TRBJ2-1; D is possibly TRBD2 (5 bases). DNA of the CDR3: TGTGCCAGCAGCCACTCTAGCCGAGAGATCCGTGAGCAGTTCTTC. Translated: CASSHSSREIREQFF.